This record looks at one TCR beta chain sequence and its context. Its antigen remains unidentified. The data belong to a study of CD8+ T cells in alopecia areata. Across the study: Oral tofacitinib (5 to 10 mg twice daily) was administered to treated patients.

Treatment meaning: oral pan-JAK inhibitor, 5-10 mg twice daily. Isolated RNA was reverse transcribed into cDNA used as the sequencing template. TCRdb's table, derived via immunoSEQ multiplex PCR, lists solely in-frame clones and lacks some. The sample has 150,000 to 200,000 clones; roughly 50% are singletons. General study points: Affected lesional scalp, above all in alopecia totalis/universalis, was more clonal than normal scalp. Tofacitinib significantly brought down scalp clonality and expanded CD8+ clones among top 100.

Material: CD4+ T cells sorted from blood, obtained at week 24, from a patient treated with tofacitinib. The clonotype was recovered from a human donor with alopecia areata.

For the CDR3, the DNA is TGTGCCAGCAGCTTGACATTCAGCAATCAGCCCCAGCATTTT. Its protein is CASSLTFSNQPQHF. The chain is built from TRBV7-2 and TRBJ1-5, with D uncertain. V was clipped by 3 bases and J by 1 base, with 7 bases between them. The CDR3 covers 14 residues. CDR1 is SGHTA and CDR2 is FQGNSA in the germline V gene.